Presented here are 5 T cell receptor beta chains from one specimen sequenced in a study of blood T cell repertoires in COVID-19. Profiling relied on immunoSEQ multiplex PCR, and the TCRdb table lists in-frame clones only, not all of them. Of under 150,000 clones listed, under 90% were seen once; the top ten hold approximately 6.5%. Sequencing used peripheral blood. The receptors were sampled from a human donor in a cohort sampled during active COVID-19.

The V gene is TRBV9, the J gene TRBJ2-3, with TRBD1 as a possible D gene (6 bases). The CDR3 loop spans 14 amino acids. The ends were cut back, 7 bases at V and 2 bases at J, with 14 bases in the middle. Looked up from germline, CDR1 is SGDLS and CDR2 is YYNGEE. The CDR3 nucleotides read TGTGCCAGCCCCGGACAGAGATCCACAGATACGCAGTATTTT. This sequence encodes CASPGQRSTDTQYF.

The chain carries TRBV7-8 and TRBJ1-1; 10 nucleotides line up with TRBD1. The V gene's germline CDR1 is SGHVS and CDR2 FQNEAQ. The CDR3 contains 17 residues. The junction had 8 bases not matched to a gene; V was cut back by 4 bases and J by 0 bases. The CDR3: CASSYRDRGRLNTEAFF. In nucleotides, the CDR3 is TGTGCCAGCAGCTACCGGGACAGGGGACGATTGAACACTGAAGCTTTCTTT. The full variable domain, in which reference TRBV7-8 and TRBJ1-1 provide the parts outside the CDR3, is GAGVSQSPRYKVAKRGQDVALRCDPISGHVSLFWYQQALGQGPEFLTYFQNEAQLDKSGLPSDRFFAERPEGSVSTLKIQRTQQEDSAVYLCASSYRDRGRLNTEAFFGQGTRLTVV.

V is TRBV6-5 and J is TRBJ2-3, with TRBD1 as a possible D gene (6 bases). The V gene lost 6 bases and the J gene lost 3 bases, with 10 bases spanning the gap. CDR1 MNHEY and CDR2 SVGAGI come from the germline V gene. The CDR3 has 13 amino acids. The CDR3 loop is CASRMTGTDTQYF. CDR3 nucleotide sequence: TGTGCCAGCAGGATGACAGGAACAGATACGCAGTATTTT.

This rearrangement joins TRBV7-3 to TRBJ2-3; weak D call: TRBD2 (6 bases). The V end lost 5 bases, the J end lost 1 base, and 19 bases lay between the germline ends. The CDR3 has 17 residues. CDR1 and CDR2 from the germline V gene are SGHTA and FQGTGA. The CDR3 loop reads CASSPRDFPTGTDTQYF. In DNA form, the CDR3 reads TGTGCCAGCAGCCCCCGGGACTTCCCAACAGGCACAGATACGCAGTATTTT.

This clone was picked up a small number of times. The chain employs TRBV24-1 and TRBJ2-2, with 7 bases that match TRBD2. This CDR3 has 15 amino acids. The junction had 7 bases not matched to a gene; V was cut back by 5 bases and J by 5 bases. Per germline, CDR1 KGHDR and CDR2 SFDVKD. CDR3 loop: CATSAGLVETGELFF. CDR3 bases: TGTGCCACCAGTGCAGGACTAGTGGAGACCGGGGAGCTGTTTTTT.